These 21 T cell receptor beta chains share one sample of origin, sequenced in a study of cytomegalovirus exposure and HLA in healthy donors. Primers for the PCR totalled 60 Vbeta and 13 Jbeta. Measured with immunoSEQ multiplex PCR; TCRdb has only the in-frame clones, and not every one. The sample lists over 100,000 clones; just under 75% were seen once. The source material was PBMCs. The source is a man in his forties in good health and CMV-seropositive.

The rearrangement joins TRBV6-1 to TRBJ1-5; D is uncertain. Trimming stripped 8 bases from V and 4 bases from J, with 12 bases between. Germline CDR1 MNHNS, CDR2 SASEGT. The CDR3 contains 13 residues. CDR3 residues: CASSPRENQPQHF. CDR3 DNA sequence: TGTGCCAGCTCCCCGCGCGAAAATCAGCCCCAGCATTTT.

V usage is TRBV7-2 and J usage is TRBJ2-7, with a weak D call TRBD2 (5 bases). The germline V and J ends were trimmed by 5 bases and 3 bases, with 17 bases remaining between them. CDR1 and CDR2 from the germline V gene are SGHTA and FQGNSA. CDR3 length equals 15 residues. CDR3 DNA: TGTGCCAGCAGCACAGCAAGGGTTGGAGGCTACGAGCAGTACTTC. Residues: CASSTARVGGYEQYF.

This clone was seen more than once but under ten times. The chain uses TRBV28 and TRBJ1-5; possibly TRBD1 for D (6 bases). Germline V gene lookup returns CDR1 MDHEN and CDR2 SYDVKM. This CDR3 region has 15 residues. The V end lost 8 bases, the J end lost 5 bases, and 19 bases lay between the germline ends. Written as DNA, the CDR3 is TGTGCCAGCTGGCCGAACAGGGTAGTCGATCAGCCCCAGCATTTT. Its translation is CASWPNRVVDQPQHF. The complete variable domain, with remaining parts taken from reference TRBV28 and TRBJ1-5, reads DVKVTQSSRYLVKRTGEKVFLECVQDMDHENMFWYRQDPGLGLRLIYFSYDVKMKEKGDIPEGYSVSREKKERFSLILESASTNQTSMYLCASWPNRVVDQPQHFGDGTRLSIL.

This clone has a handful of counts. The chain has TRBV6-5 and TRBJ1-2, with D maybe TRBD1 (6 bases). V was pared by 0 bases and J by 8 bases, with 16 bases between. The germline V gene encodes CDR1 MNHEY and CDR2 SVGAGI. This CDR3 is built from 15 residues. Written as DNA, the CDR3 is TGTGCCAGCAGTTACTCTAACAGGGCCTCCAGAGGCTACACCTTC. Residues: CASSYSNRASRGYTF.

V is TRBV10-2 and J is TRBJ2-3; D is perhaps TRBD2 (6 bases). CDR1 WSHSY and CDR2 SAAADI come from the germline V gene. The CDR3 sequence is 15 residues long. Trimming pared 6 bases from V and 6 bases from J, leaving 19 bases between. The CDR3 DNA reads as TGCGCCAGCAGACCCGCGGGAACCCGCCGGGATACGCAGTATTTT. This gives the protein CASRPAGTRRDTQYF.

The chain recombines TRBV5-4 with TRBJ2-2; tentatively, D is TRBD1 (5 bases). Germline CDR1 SGHNT, CDR2 YYREEE (reference sequence). CDR3 length: 15 residues. The V end was cut by 1 base, the J end by 8 bases, with 15 bases between. CDR3 sequence: CASSLNHRKTGELFF. The CDR3 DNA follows: TGTGCCAGCAGCTTGAACCACAGGAAAACGGGGGAGCTGTTTTTT.

The CDR3 protein is CASSPTGGNSPLHF. For the CDR3, the DNA is TGTGCCAGCAGCCCGACAGGGGGAAATTCACCCCTCCACTTT. The V call is TRBV6-6, the J call TRBJ1-6; 9 bases match TRBD1. CDR3 length: 14 residues. V was clipped by 6 bases and J by 7 bases; unmatched bases: 4. Germline V gene lookup returns CDR1 MNHNY and CDR2 SVGAGI (reference sequence).

The chain couples TRBV5-1 to TRBJ1-1, with 7 positions matching TRBD1. Looked up from germline, CDR1 is SGHRS and CDR2 is YFSETQ. The J segment lost 4 bases and the V segment lost 4 bases, leaving 7 bases of the junction unmatched. The CDR3 has 14 amino acids. This chain's CDR3 is CASSNPQGGTEAFF. In DNA form, the CDR3 reads TGCGCCAGCAGCAACCCGCAGGGGGGCACTGAAGCTTTCTTT.

The rearrangement joins TRBV18 to TRBJ2-5, with D possibly being TRBD1 (6 bases). Per germline, CDR1 KGHSH and CDR2 LQKENI. CDR3 length: 14 amino acids. Trimming left V 3 bases short and J 5 bases short, with 13 bases between. The CDR3 region has the DNA TGTGCCAGCTCACCGCTAGGACAGCGGGAGACCCAGTACTTC. Encoded protein: CASSPLGQRETQYF.

V gene TRBV27 combines with J gene TRBJ1-1; maybe TRBD1 (5 bases). The V and J ends lost 4 bases and 3 bases respectively, with 12 bases between them. Germline values: CDR1 MNHEY, CDR2 SMNVEV (reference sequence). The CDR3 covers 14 residues. CDR3 sequence: CASSYLGRDTEAFF. The CDR3 bases are TGTGCCAGCAGTTACCTCGGCAGGGACACTGAAGCTTTCTTT.

The gene calls are TRBV30 and TRBJ1-1; 7 bases are shared with TRBD1. Germline V lookup: CDR1 GTSNPN, CDR2 SVGIG (reference sequence). Germline trimming cut 2 bases from V and 0 bases from J; bases unmatched to any gene: 3. The CDR3 has 14 amino acids. CDR3 protein: CAWSSGGLNTEAFF. As DNA, the CDR3 is TGTGCCTGGAGTTCAGGGGGGTTGAACACTGAAGCTTTCTTT.

The DNA for the CDR3 is TGTGCCAGCAGACTAAGGGGCACCGGGGAGCTGTTTTTT. It is translated as CASRLRGTGELFF. The chain uses TRBV7-2 and TRBJ2-2; D possibly corresponds to TRBD1 (5 bases). Germline V lookup: CDR1 SGHTA, CDR2 FQGNSA. Trimming took off 6 bases at V and 4 bases at J, with 9 bases between the two ends. The CDR3 covers 13 residues.

The V gene is TRBV7-7, the J gene TRBJ2-5; TRBD2 agrees at 8 bases. There are 15 residues in the CDR3. The trim removed 1 base at V and 5 bases at J, leaving 6 bases unmatched. CDR1 SSHAT and CDR2 FNYEAQ come from the germline V gene (reference sequence). CDR3 nucleotides: TGTGCCAGCAGCTTAGGGAGAACGGGGGGGGAGACCCAGTACTTC. It translates to CASSLGRTGGETQYF. Complete variable domain (other parts from reference TRBV7-7 and TRBJ2-5): GAGVSQSPRYKVTKRGQDVTLRCDPISSHATLYWYQQALGQGPEFLTYFNYEAQPDKSGLPSDRFSAERPEGSISTLTIQRTEQRDSAMYRCASSLGRTGGETQYFGPGTRLLVL.

The chain is built from TRBV13 and TRBJ1-3; TRBD1 is a possible D gene (6 bases). The V and J ends lost 1 base and 4 bases respectively, with 11 bases between them. This CDR3 region has 15 residues. The germline CDR1 and CDR2 sequences are PRHDT and FYEKMQ (reference sequence). CDR3 in DNA: TGTGCCAGCAGCTTAGAGGGGGAGAGGGGAAACACCATATATTTT. Protein sequence: CASSLEGERGNTIYF.

The chain is built from TRBV11-1 and TRBJ2-7; 8 bases agree with TRBD1. The V and J ends lost 3 bases and 1 base, in that order; junction bases with no gene match: 14. CDR3 size: 18 residues. Germline CDR1 reads SGHAT; CDR2 reads FQDESV (reference sequence). DNA for the CDR3: TGTGCCAGCAGCTTTGAATTCTCCGGGACAGGACTTTCCTACGAGCAGTACTTC. This sequence encodes CASSFEFSGTGLSYEQYF.

The gene calls are TRBV15 and TRBJ2-7; 8 bases align to TRBD2. Trimming took 0 bases from V and 1 from J; bases not matched to a gene: 2. The CDR3 has 15 amino acids. Germline V gene sequence: CDR1 LNHNV, CDR2 YYDKDF (reference sequence). CDR3 sequence: CATSRDTSGSYEQYF. CDR3 DNA: TGTGCCACCAGCAGAGATACTAGCGGTTCCTACGAGCAGTACTTC.

The chain employs TRBV5-1 and TRBJ1-2; 11 bases align to TRBD1. The germline CDR1 and CDR2 sequences are SGHRS and YFSETQ. The V segment lost 2 bases and the J segment 1 base; nucleotides outside the gene matches: 1. This CDR3 is 15 amino acids long. Here the CDR3 reads CASSLGTGGNYGYTF. CDR3 DNA sequence: TGCGCCAGCAGCTTAGGGACAGGGGGTAACTATGGCTACACCTTC.

The V call is TRBV9, the J call TRBJ2-5, with 12 bases fitting TRBD2. The assigned J gene may be wrong: the sequence end matches TRBJ2-7 better. The CDR3 is made up of 19 amino acids. Germline loops: CDR1 SGDLS, CDR2 YYNGEE. CDR3 protein: CASSVGVLTSGSIGYEQYF. DNA of the CDR3: TGTGCCAGCAGCGTAGGGGTGCTGACTAGCGGGAGTATTGGCTACGAGCAGTACTTC.

The chain carries TRBV21-1 and TRBJ2-1; TRBD2 was called by the table and not checked on the DNA. TRBV21-1 is flagged as a pseudogene. This CDR3 region has 17 residues. CDR3 bases: TGTGCCAGCAGCAAAAGGATTGCTAGCGGGGGGATGAATGAGCAGTTCTTC. Its protein product is CASSKRIASGGMNEQFF.

This rearrangement joins TRBV6-5 to TRBJ1-1; weak D call: TRBD1 (6 bases). CDR1 MNHEY and CDR2 SVGAGI come from the germline V gene. The CDR3 loop spans 16 amino acids. Trimming cost V 2 bases and J 0 bases, with 13 bases left between them. The CDR3, as DNA: TGTGCCAGCAGTTACACGGGGGGCTTACTGAACACTGAAGCTTTCTTT. Encoded protein: CASSYTGGLLNTEAFF.

The rearrangement uses TRBV7-6 and TRBJ1-5; D perhaps matches TRBD1 (6 bases). V was clipped by 5 bases and J by 3 bases, with 17 bases between them. The germline V gene has CDR1 SGHVS and CDR2 FNYEAQ. The CDR3 length is 16 residues. CDR3 in amino acids: CASSAKGGWVNQPQHF. The CDR3 DNA is TGTGCCAGCAGCGCCAAGGGGGGGTGGGTCAATCAGCCCCAGCATTTT.